This passage covers 28 T cell receptor beta chains from one sample sequenced in a study of blood T cell repertoires in COVID-19 (dated by TCRdb to the early 2020s). The method behind the library was the immunoSEQ multiplex PCR assay. This immuneACCESS table, as held by TCRdb, lists in-frame sequences with V and J called but not all clones. Of the missing ones, under half trace to an unresolved V gene in checked studies; the others have no known cause. The sample data list about 280,000 clones, and roughly four fifths of these were observed just once. The ten largest clonotypes hold approximately 9% of the sample. The sample consisted of peripheral blood. These TCRs come from a woman aged 45-65 years who had recovered from COVID-19.

The CDR3 DNA reads TGTGCCAGCAGCTCGGGACTGATCACAGATACGCAGTATTTT. This codes for CASSSGLITDTQYF. The rearrangement uses TRBV7-7 and TRBJ2-3, with D tentatively TRBD2 (6 bases). Germline assignment: CDR1 SSHAT and CDR2 FNYEAQ (reference sequence). The CDR3 covers 14 residues. V gave up 4 bases and J gave up 2 bases, with 10 bases separating them.

Worth noting for this clone: Other DNA sequences in the sample encode the same CDR3. The gene calls are TRBV28 and TRBJ1-2, with D unresolved. The germline CDR1 and CDR2 sequences are MDHEN and SYDVKM. The CDR3 contains 13 residues. Trimming stripped 2 bases from V and 2 bases from J, with 6 bases between. The DNA for the CDR3 is TGTGCCAGCAGTTTAGGGCAGAACTATGGCTACACCTTC. Its protein is CASSLGQNYGYTF.

The J gene is TRBJ2-7, the V gene TRBV7-2; TRBD1 matches 10 bases. The germline CDR1 and CDR2 sequences are SGHTA and FQGNSA. J lost 0 bases, V lost 3 bases, and 8 bases had no gene match. The CDR3 length is 17 residues. The CDR3 DNA follows: TGTGCCAGCAGCTTCCGGGACAGGGGTTTCCCCTCCTACGAGCAGTACTTC. Protein product: CASSFRDRGFPSYEQYF.

V is TRBV5-5 and J is TRBJ2-5; 9 nucleotides align to TRBD2. Germline values: CDR1 SGHKS, CDR2 YYEKEE (reference sequence). The CDR3 sequence is 15 residues long. With V trimmed by 6 bases and J by 5 bases, 11 bases remained unmatched. The CDR3 sequence: CASNYVSGGVETQYF. The CDR3 DNA reads TGTGCCAGCAACTACGTTAGCGGGGGAGTCGAGACCCAGTACTTC. Filled out from reference TRBV5-5 and TRBJ2-5, the complete variable domain reads DAGVTQSPTHLIKTRGQQVTLRCSPISGHKSVSWYQQVLGQGPQFIFQYYEKEERGRGNFPDRFSARQFPNYSSELNVNALLLGDSALYLCASNYVSGGVETQYFGPGTRLLVL.

This clone was counted only a few times. The chain couples TRBV9 to TRBJ2-5; D is unresolved. The V gene's germline CDR1 is SGDLS and CDR2 YYNGEE. V was pared by 4 bases and J by 7 bases, with 14 bases between. The CDR3 contains 13 residues. The CDR3 protein is CASSHGPAGTQYF. The CDR3, as DNA: TGTGCCAGCAGCCATGGCCCCGCAGGGACCCAGTACTTC.

The genes are TRBV4-3 and TRBJ1-6, with 9 bases aligning to TRBD1. Per the germline V gene, CDR1 is LGHNA and CDR2 is YSLEER. Germline trimming cut 1 base from V and 8 bases from J; bases unmatched to any gene: 9. CDR3 length: 17 residues. The CDR3 protein is CASSQAPTGQGDSPLHF. CDR3 nucleotides: TGCGCCAGCAGCCAAGCGCCAACGGGACAGGGTGATTCACCCCTCCACTTT.

This clone was seen a single time. The chain recombines TRBV30 with TRBJ2-1, with 8 positions matching TRBD2. Germline trimming cut 4 bases from V and 0 bases from J; bases unmatched to any gene: 14. The CDR3 has 18 residues. Per the germline V gene, CDR1 is GTSNPN and CDR2 is SVGIG (reference sequence). Here the CDR3 reads CAWTPPRGRSNSYNEQFF. In nucleotides, the CDR3 is TGTGCCTGGACCCCACCCCGCGGGAGGAGTAACTCCTACAATGAGCAGTTCTTC.

The V gene is TRBV27, the J gene TRBJ1-1; D may be TRBD1 (6 bases). Germline CDR1 reads MNHEY; CDR2 reads SMNVEV (reference sequence). Trimming pared 3 bases from V and 5 bases from J, leaving 13 bases between. CDR3 length: 14 residues. The CDR3 loop reads CASSFGVTGTEAFF. CDR3 bases: TGTGCCAGCAGTTTTGGGGTCACAGGGACTGAAGCTTTCTTT.

The rearrangement joins TRBV9 to TRBJ1-3; 7 bases match TRBD1. The length of the CDR3 is 15 residues. J gave up 4 bases and V 3 bases, and 7 bases lay outside the gene matches. CDR1 is SGDLS, CDR2 YYNGEE, per germline. In nucleotides, the CDR3 is TGTGCCAGCAGCGGCAGACAGGGAGGCGGAAACACCATATATTTT. As protein: CASSGRQGGGNTIYF.

The chain uses TRBV20-1 and TRBJ1-1; 9 bases line up with TRBD1. The CDR3 totals 11 residues. Germline V lookup: CDR1 DFQATT, CDR2 SNEGSKA (reference sequence). Germline trimming cut 3 bases from V and 9 bases from J; bases unmatched to any gene: 2. CDR3 sequence reads: CSARGQGQAFF. In DNA, the CDR3 is TGCAGTGCTAGGGGACAGGGCCAAGCTTTCTTT.

The V call is TRBV19, the J call TRBJ2-1, with D possibly matching TRBD2 (6 bases). V lost 5 bases and J lost 4, with 9 bases in between. Germline values: CDR1 LNHDA, CDR2 SQIVND (reference sequence). The CDR3 contains 13 residues. As DNA, the CDR3 is TGTGCCAGTAGTTATAGCGGTTACAATGAGCAGTTCTTC. Protein: CASSYSGYNEQFF.

The rearrangement joins TRBV9 to TRBJ2-7, with TRBD1 matching 8 bases. V gave up 3 bases and J gave up 2 bases; unmatched junction bases: 4. This CDR3 spans 14 amino acids. Germline V gene lookup returns CDR1 SGDLS and CDR2 YYNGEE. The CDR3 sequence: CASSAQGATYEQYF. The CDR3, as DNA: TGTGCCAGCAGCGCCCAGGGGGCAACCTACGAGCAGTACTTC.

This clone was found once. V usage is TRBV10-3 and J usage is TRBJ2-4; 8 bases agree with TRBD1. CDR1 is ENHRY and CDR2 is SYGVKD in the germline V gene. The CDR3 sequence is 14 residues long. With V trimmed by 7 bases and J by 6 bases, 8 bases remained unmatched. CDR3 bases: TGTGCCATCATCCCTGACAGGGGCAGAAACATTCAGTACTTC. Translating gives CAIIPDRGRNIQYF.

V gene TRBV27 combines with J gene TRBJ1-1; the D gene is possibly TRBD1 (6 bases). Germline V gene data show CDR1 as MNHEY and CDR2 as SMNVEV (reference sequence). The CDR3 is 15 residues long. Trimming left V 6 bases short and J 3 bases short, with 17 bases between. CDR3 in amino acids: CASSPLGGGHTEAFF. The CDR3 DNA reads as TGTGCCAGCAGCCCGTTGGGAGGGGGTCACACTGAAGCTTTCTTT.

V usage is TRBV4-2 and J usage is TRBJ2-3; TRBD2 agrees at 12 bases. This CDR3 region has 17 residues. V shed 4 bases, J shed 0 bases, and the junction held 5 bases outside the gene matches. Germline CDR1 reads LGHNA; CDR2 reads YNFKEQ. CDR3 amino acids: CASSPTGTSGSTDTQYF. The CDR3 nucleotides are TGTGCCAGCAGCCCAACCGGGACTAGCGGGAGCACAGATACGCAGTATTTT.

The rearrangement links TRBV5-1 to TRBJ2-2, with D unresolved. The CDR3 is 14 amino acids. V was trimmed by 1 base and J by 5 bases, leaving 9 bases between them. Germline values: CDR1 SGHRS, CDR2 YFSETQ. CDR3: CASSLNPGTGELFF. The CDR3, as DNA: TGCGCCAGCAGCTTGAATCCGGGTACCGGGGAGCTGTTTTTT.

This sequence joins TRBV4-1 and TRBJ2-2; 9 bases match TRBD2. The junction had 8 bases not matched to a gene; V was cut back by 6 bases and J by 6 bases. This CDR3 spans 15 amino acids. CDR1 MGHRA and CDR2 YSYEKL come from the germline V gene. The CDR3 DNA reads TGCGCCAGCAGTCTTAGCGGGAGTACCGCCGGGGAGCTGTTTTTT. Translated, it gives CASSLSGSTAGELFF.

V gene TRBV28 combines with J gene TRBJ2-5; D remains ambiguous. Germline CDR1 is MDHEN and CDR2 is SYDVKM. V gave up 2 bases and J gave up 3 bases, with 13 bases separating them. The CDR3 consists of 15 residues. CDR3 amino acids: CASSLHTRQKETQYF. In DNA form, the CDR3 reads TGTGCCAGCAGTTTACACACCCGACAAAAAGAGACCCAGTACTTC.

The J gene is TRBJ2-7, the V gene TRBV5-4, with a weak D call TRBD1 (5 bases). Between the trimmed V and J ends, which lost 9 bases and 3 bases, there was a span of 16 bases. Germline lookup yields CDR1 SGHNT and CDR2 YYREEE (reference sequence). The CDR3 extends over 13 amino acids. The CDR3 DNA follows: TGTGCCACCTCCCTCCTTCAGGGCTACGAGCAGTACTTC. Its protein is CATSLLQGYEQYF.

Here the CDR3 reads CASSLLPVGDIQYF. DNA for the CDR3: TGCGCCAGCAGCCTACTTCCGGTAGGGGACATTCAGTACTTC. The chain recombines TRBV4-1 with TRBJ2-4; TRBD1 is a possible D gene (5 bases). This CDR3 comprises 14 residues. CDR1 and CDR2 (germline): MGHRA, YSYEKL. Trimming stripped 4 bases from V and 8 bases from J, with 15 bases between.

The chain links TRBV28 to TRBJ2-1; D remains ambiguous. This CDR3 contains 12 residues. The V and J ends lost 5 bases and 7 bases respectively, with 9 bases between them. Per the germline V gene, CDR1 is MDHEN and CDR2 is SYDVKM. The CDR3 reads CASSPPINEQFF. CDR3 bases: TGTGCCAGCAGTCCCCCTATTAATGAGCAGTTCTTC.

The chain joins TRBV19 to TRBJ2-2; weak D call: TRBD1 (5 bases). Per germline, CDR1 LNHDA and CDR2 SQIVND (reference sequence). This CDR3 has 14 amino acids. Trimming removed 6 bases from V and 0 bases from J, with 8 bases in between. In nucleotides, the CDR3 is TGTGCCAGTAGAGGGGCAGCGAACACCGGGGAGCTGTTTTTT. Its translation: CASRGAANTGELFF.

The rearrangement uses TRBV9 and TRBJ2-1; D ambiguous. This CDR3 spans 13 amino acids. The ends were cut back, 3 bases at V and 3 bases at J, with 7 bases in the middle. The germline V gene has CDR1 SGDLS and CDR2 YYNGEE. The CDR3 loop is CASSAYSYNEQFF. The CDR3 DNA is TGTGCCAGCAGCGCCTACAGCTACAATGAGCAGTTCTTC.

The chain links TRBV6-2 or TRBV6-3 to TRBJ2-5; perhaps TRBD2 as D (5 bases). The germline V gene encodes CDR1 MNHEY and CDR2 SVGEGT. The CDR3 has 15 amino acids. Trimming took off 2 bases at V and 4 bases at J, with 14 bases between the two ends. The CDR3 loop is CASSYDIFGVETQYF. The CDR3 bases are TGTGCCAGCAGTTACGATATCTTCGGGGTAGAGACCCAGTACTTC.

This sequence joins TRBV5-1 and TRBJ2-3; 7 bases align to TRBD1. Losses at the gene ends were 1 base for V and 3 bases for J; bases not matched to a gene: 8. Germline loops: CDR1 SGHRS, CDR2 YFSETQ. The CDR3 consists of 16 residues. CDR3 DNA sequence: TGCGCCAGCAGCTTGATGGCACAGGGGCAGACAGATACGCAGTATTTT. It encodes CASSLMAQGQTDTQYF. The entire variable domain, with the rest obtained from reference TRBV5-1 and TRBJ2-3, is as follows: KAGVTQTPRYLIKTRGQQVTLSCSPISGHRSVSWYQQTPGQGLQFLFEYFSETQRNKGNFPGRFSGRQFSNSRSEMNVSTLELGDSALYLCASSLMAQGQTDTQYFGPGTRLTVL.

This clone appeared once. The V gene is TRBV6-5, the J gene TRBJ1-1; 8 positions match TRBD1. The CDR3 loop spans 12 amino acids. Germline V CDR1 and CDR2: MNHEY, SVGAGI. V lost 5 bases, J lost 6 bases, and 2 bases stayed unmatched. CDR3: CASSLTGAEAFF. Written as DNA, the CDR3 is TGTGCCAGCAGTCTGACAGGGGCTGAAGCTTTCTTT.

The chain has TRBV4-3 and TRBJ2-1, with TRBD1 matching over 8 bases. Looked up from germline, CDR1 is LGHNA and CDR2 is YSLEER. This CDR3 has 15 amino acids. V dropped 0 bases and J dropped 8; count of bases not matched to a gene: 6. The CDR3 nucleotides read TGCGCCAGCAGCCAAGAGGGCAGGGGGCGGGATGAGCAGTTCTTC. Encoded protein: CASSQEGRGRDEQFF.

The rearrangement uses TRBV3-1 (or the pseudogene TRBV3-2) and TRBJ2-3; 7 nucleotides line up with TRBD2. The CDR3 sequence is 15 residues long. CDR1 is LGHDT, CDR2 YNNKEL, per germline (reference sequence). J lost 1 base, V lost 4 bases, and 5 bases had no gene match. The CDR3 spells CASSPGLVGTDTQYF. CDR3 nucleotides: TGTGCCAGCAGCCCCGGACTAGTCGGCACAGATACGCAGTATTTT.